This T cell receptor (beta chain) derives from a study of T-cell memory formation after mild COVID-19. Study as a whole: TCR clusters were mostly donor specific.

Whole-study findings and limits: CD4+ contracting clones were found mainly in CM and EM, and CD8+ ones in EMRA.

UMIs and sample barcodes were carried by the TCR alpha and TCR beta cDNA libraries that 5'RACE produced using constant-segment primers. From the 5' RACE reads, TCRdb called clonotypes with MiXCR, one entry per CDR3 protein. The sample holds 450,000 or so distinct CDR3 sequences, roughly 25% seen once. CDR1 is KGHDR and CDR2 is SFDVKD in the germline V gene. There are 13 residues in the CDR3. V was clipped by 3 bases and J by 7 bases, with 9 bases between them. Notes on this clonotype: The antigen remains unidentified.

This clonotype was obtained from an adult woman who had mild COVID-19 (a few samples of this study predate the infection). Cell type and time point are not known. The sequenced sample was PBMCs or a T cell subset sorted from them (not recorded which). The chain recombines TRBV24-1 with TRBJ1-5, with no clear D. This CDR3 reads CATSDQTRQPQHF. The CDR3 DNA reads TGTGCCACCAGTGATCAGACGCGGCAGCCCCAGCATTTT.